This TCR beta chain is from a study of CD8+CD57+ T cells in acquired aplastic anemia listed by TCRdb under 2018. In the study overall: A mean of around 3.2 ug of DNA, ranging from about 0.2 to 27.4 ug, was extracted from sorted CD4+ and CD8+ cells. A CD8+CD57+ expansion meant a frequency higher than the mean frequency seen in healthy subjects.

This clonotype has more than one count but fewer than ten. The antigen it recognizes is unknown. Qualities for individual bases were not recorded, and no much larger clone is one base off. Profiling of TCR beta VDJ combinations and CDR3 sequences used genomic DNA as the template. TCR repertoire sequencing was run on an Illumina HiSeq 2000. In the authors' own workflow: Repertoire assessment relied on Simpson's diversity index, CDR3 size and DJ length profiles, and TRBV/TRBJ rearrangement plots. Whichever DNA sequence was most abundant in the deep sequencing data was defined as the immunodominant clone. CDR3 amino acid sequences were checked for sharing across subjects and were also compared against the VDJdb database and published repertoires. TCRdb reprocessing: public reads trimmed at Q25 with fastp, clones called with MiXCR, in-frame beta chains kept. Here each entry gathers all rows of one CDR3 protein and keeps the most common genes and DNA. V and J calls and clone size were set by TCRdb, not the authors. The sample profile shows around 500,000 distinct CDR3 sequences; around 30% of them were found once. Around 0.82% of the sample belongs to the ten largest clones.

Expansion of CD8+CD57+ cells had been shown by flow cytometry in the patients chosen for sequencing. Every patient had a diagnosis of severe acquired aplastic anemia based on International Study of Aplastic Anemia and Agranulocytosis and Camitta criteria. No patient had received any therapy when blood was sampled. In the study, sorted CD4+ and CD8+ blood T cells from patients with severe aplastic anemia and from healthy subjects underwent deep sequencing of TCR repertoires. In the USA, patient enrollment took place under clinicaltrials.gov protocols 00001620, 01623167, 00001397, 00071045, 00081523 and 00961064. Ficoll-Paque density gradient centrifugation was used to isolate peripheral blood mononuclear cells. Before DNA was extracted, CD4+ and CD8+ T cells were sorted using either FACS or magnetic beads. Results and caveats for the whole study, not just this receptor: Between patients and healthy controls, no significant difference in CD8+ Simpson's diversity was found (P=0.060). Roughly 30 CD8+ CDR3 sequences were shared between patients and controls but appeared highly expressed in patients and within their immunodominant clones.

Trimming removed 3 bases from V and 6 bases from J, leaving 10 bases between the germline ends. The germline V gene specifies SGHRS as CDR1 and YFSETQ as CDR2. The CDR3, cysteine through phenylalanine, is 12 amino acids long. Of the read, only the CDR3 DNA is kept; its 36 bases are in frame from base 1. This receptor was identified in a human donor with aplastic anemia. The V gene is TRBV5-1 and the J gene is TRBJ2-7; the D gene remains uncertain. Sequencing was carried out using sorted CD4+, CD8+, or CD8+CD57+ T cells (not recorded which) from PBMCs. The nucleotide sequence reads TGCGCCAGCAGCTACTCGAACCTCGAGCAGTACTTC. The translation is CASSYSNLEQYF.